The following is a T cell receptor beta chain sequence with its context. Its antigen target is currently unknown. The record has no base qualities; no much larger clone is one base away. CD8 naive samples consisted of CD45RO-negative cells that were positively selected for CCR7, yielding a CD45RA+CCR7+ population without TemRA cells. Donors were healthy HIV-negative adults with no recently reported acute infections or vaccinations. Every donor was a Caucasian adult residing in Nashville, Tennessee, USA. After blood collection by leukapheresis, PBMCs were isolated using Ficoll-Histopaque density gradient centrifugation and then cryopreserved in the vapor phase of liquid nitrogen. Purity and quantity of every magnetically sorted T cell population were checked by analytical flow cytometry. Each sorted fraction had its genomic DNA isolated and then quantified by UV absorbance on a Nanodrop 2000c. The sample comes from a study of shared clonotypes between healthy human individuals (dated by TCRdb to about 2020). About the full investigation: The cohort comprised two women and a few men aged 18 to 49 years. The study deeply sequenced blood TCR repertoires of several healthy adults to estimate repertoire size and the extent of clonotype sharing between individuals. Libraries were prepared and TCR repertoires were sequenced by different laboratories using diverse techniques, in order to increase sequencing depth and limit assay-specific biases. Between about 0.8 and 9 billion PBMCs per donor were obtained by leukapheresis. For each donor, three plates each were used for CD4 naive and CD4 memory, two plates were used for CD8 naive, and one plate was used for CD8 memory. General study outcomes and caveats: Naive subsets generally had larger estimated clonotype richness than memory subsets. Sampling was restricted to blood, and TCR repertoires in tissue are likely to differ from TCR repertoires in blood. Rarefaction of sorted-subset datasets indicated incomplete sequencing despite the large sequencing depth. Pairwise subsampling indicated that sequencing depth was expected to affect the degree of clonotype sharing among donors. The small number of donors limited the genetic and exposure-history diversity represented. Compared with non-shared clonotypes, clonotypes shared by all four sorted-subset donors had higher generation probabilities. About 5% of naive CD4, around 3.5% of naive CD8, about 2.1% of memory CD4, and around 0.4% of memory CD8 clonotypes were shared across several donors.

TCR CDR3 regions were amplified from genomic DNA by multiplex PCR using the deep immunoSEQ assay. Extracted genomic DNA from each cell subset was spread evenly across all wells of several immunoSEQ 96-well plates, with each plate serving as a replicate. For sorted subsets, roughly 200 ng of genomic DNA, equivalent to about 30,000 T cell genomes, went into each replicate PCR. Purified libraries were quantified with a Qubit 3.0 fluorometer, sized on a Bioanalyzer 2100, and re-quantified with the KAPA Library Quantification kit. A separate single-read 150-cycle Illumina NextSeq 550 flow cell was used to sequence each immunoSEQ 96-well plate. The original pipeline was this. Because the immunoSEQ output held only junctional sequences and lacked quality scores, the filtering could not match the filtering applied to full-length reads. Sequences were annotated with PyIR, a Python wrapper for IgBLAST v1.9, and V/J genes and CDR3 were assigned using IMGT germline references. Reads with weak V/J assignments (E-value above 1e-6), missing CDR3, stop codons, out-of-frame junctions, or ambiguous translated residues were removed. V3J clonotypes were defined by identical inferred V gene, J gene, and CDR3 amino acid sequence. The percentage overlap between two repertoires was calculated by dividing the number of shared unique clonotypes by the size of the smaller repertoire. Richness of each repertoire was evaluated using RTK rarefaction, the Chao1 estimator, and Recon v2.1 estimates of unobserved clonotypes. For all TCRbeta clonotypes obtained by the gDNA method from a handful of donors, generation probabilities were computed with OLGA. TCRdb carries this immuneACCESS record with in-frame sequences only. Its versions omit some clonotypes, under half of them owing to an unresolved V gene in the studies checked, with the rest unexplained. V, J and clone size were drawn from that table, and D and trimming were deduced from the DNA. In this sample the table shows about 600,000 clones, 98% of which occur a single time. The ten largest clonotypes hold 0.25% to 0.35% of the sample.

The source is a man aged 25 to 45 in good health. Sequencing was performed on naive CD8+ T cells sorted from blood. This specimen's cell subset or site label, per the study, means: CD45RA+CCR7+.

The DNA sequence is as follows: TGTGCCAGCAAGACCGGGACAGGGATTTACGAGCAGTACTTC. Translated, it gives CASKTGTGIYEQYF. The chain employs TRBV11-2 and TRBJ2-7, with 9 bases in between that match TRBD1. Trimming accounts for 7 bases at V and 4 bases at J, while the number of junction bases matched to no gene is 8. Counted from cysteine to phenylalanine, this CDR3 has 14 amino acids. Only the CDR3 region is kept as DNA, spanning 42 bases read in frame from base 1. The germline V gene provides CDR1 SGHAT and CDR2 FQNNGV.